Following are 5 T cell receptor beta chains from one sample sequenced in a study of STAT5B mutations in CD4+ large granular lymphocyte leukemia. The repertoire was sequenced with immunoSEQ multiplex PCR; TCRdb's copy has only in-frame clones and lacks some. The table records 45,000 to 50,000 clones, roughly four fifths of them present only once. What was sequenced was CD4+ T cells from blood buffy coats. The receptors shown here come from a human donor in good health.

The V gene is TRBV7-9, the J gene TRBJ1-2; perhaps TRBD1 as D (5 bases). This CDR3 contains 12 residues. V lost 7 bases and J lost 8, with 14 bases in between. Per germline, CDR1 SEHNR and CDR2 FQNEAQ (reference sequence). CDR3 amino acids: CASTGGGEGYTF. The DNA for the CDR3 is TGTGCCAGCACGGGGGGGGGAGAAGGCTACACCTTC.

The CDR3 nucleotides are TGTGCCAGTAGTGCTACGGGGGGGCCGCCGAGCTCCTACGAGCAGTACTTC. This codes for CASSATGGPPSSYEQYF. The genes are TRBV19 and TRBJ2-7; 8 nucleotides align to TRBD2. Trimming took 5 bases from V and 0 from J; bases not matched to a gene: 12. This CDR3 is 17 amino acids long. Germline V gene lookup returns CDR1 LNHDA and CDR2 SQIVND (reference sequence).

J is TRBJ2-1 and V is TRBV11-2; TRBD2 aligns across 8 bases. The CDR3 contains 16 residues. J lost 7 bases, V lost 2 bases, and 10 bases had no gene match. The V gene's germline CDR1 is SGHAT and CDR2 FQNNGV. The CDR3 sequence: CASSLRGTAGVNEQFF. CDR3 coding DNA: TGTGCCAGCAGCTTAAGGGGAACAGCGGGGGTTAATGAGCAGTTCTTC.

J is TRBJ2-3 and V is TRBV7-3; D possibly corresponds to TRBD2 (5 bases). CDR3 length: 13 amino acids. The V gene lost 8 bases and the J gene lost 0 bases, with 9 bases spanning the gap. Germline V gene data show CDR1 as SGHTA and CDR2 as FQGTGA. The CDR3 sequence is CASRRTSTDTQYF. The CDR3 DNA is TGTGCCAGCCGACGGACTAGCACAGATACGCAGTATTTT.

The chain links TRBV6-1 to TRBJ2-1; D call uncertain. CDR1 and CDR2 from the germline V gene are MNHNS and SASEGT. CDR3 size: 15 residues. V lost 1 base and J lost 7, with 14 bases in between. CDR3 sequence: CASSEEAVGRNEQFF. The DNA of the CDR3 is TGTGCCAGCAGTGAAGAGGCCGTAGGAAGGAATGAGCAGTTCTTC.